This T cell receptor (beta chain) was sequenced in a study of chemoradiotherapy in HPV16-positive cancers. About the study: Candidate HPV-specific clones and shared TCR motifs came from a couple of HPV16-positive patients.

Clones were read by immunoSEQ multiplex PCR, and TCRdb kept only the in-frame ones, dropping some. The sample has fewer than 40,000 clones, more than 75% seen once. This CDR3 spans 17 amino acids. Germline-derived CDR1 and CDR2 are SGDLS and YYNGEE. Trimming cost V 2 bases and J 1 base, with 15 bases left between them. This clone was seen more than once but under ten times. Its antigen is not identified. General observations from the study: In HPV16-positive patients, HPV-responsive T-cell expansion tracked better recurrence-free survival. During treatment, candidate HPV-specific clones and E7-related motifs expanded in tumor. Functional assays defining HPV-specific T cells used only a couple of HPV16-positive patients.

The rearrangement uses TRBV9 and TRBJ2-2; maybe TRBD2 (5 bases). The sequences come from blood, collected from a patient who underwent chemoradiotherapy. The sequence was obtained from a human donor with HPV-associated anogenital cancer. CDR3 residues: CASSVLGGSGNTGELFF. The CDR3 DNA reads TGTGCCAGCAGCGTCTTAGGCGGCAGCGGGAACACCGGGGAGCTGTTTTTT.